This entry is about one TCR beta chain. The entry originates in a study of blood T cell repertoires in COVID-19. The CDR3 contains 14 residues. CDR1 is MNHEY, CDR2 SVGAGI, per germline. Trimming shortened V by 7 bases and J by 3 bases, and 15 bases separated the two germline ends. Method: immunoSEQ multiplex PCR; TCRdb's copy keeps in-frame clones and lacks some. The data hold roughly 150,000 clones, with around four fifths observed a single time. Specimen: peripheral blood. The TCR was taken from a woman of 80 years or more with COVID-19, enrolled during active disease. The rearrangement uses TRBV6-5 and TRBJ1-1; no definite D call. The CDR3 nucleotides read TGTGCCAGCACCCCTCGAGGAGACCACACTGAAGCTTTCTTT. It specifies CASTPRGDHTEAFF.